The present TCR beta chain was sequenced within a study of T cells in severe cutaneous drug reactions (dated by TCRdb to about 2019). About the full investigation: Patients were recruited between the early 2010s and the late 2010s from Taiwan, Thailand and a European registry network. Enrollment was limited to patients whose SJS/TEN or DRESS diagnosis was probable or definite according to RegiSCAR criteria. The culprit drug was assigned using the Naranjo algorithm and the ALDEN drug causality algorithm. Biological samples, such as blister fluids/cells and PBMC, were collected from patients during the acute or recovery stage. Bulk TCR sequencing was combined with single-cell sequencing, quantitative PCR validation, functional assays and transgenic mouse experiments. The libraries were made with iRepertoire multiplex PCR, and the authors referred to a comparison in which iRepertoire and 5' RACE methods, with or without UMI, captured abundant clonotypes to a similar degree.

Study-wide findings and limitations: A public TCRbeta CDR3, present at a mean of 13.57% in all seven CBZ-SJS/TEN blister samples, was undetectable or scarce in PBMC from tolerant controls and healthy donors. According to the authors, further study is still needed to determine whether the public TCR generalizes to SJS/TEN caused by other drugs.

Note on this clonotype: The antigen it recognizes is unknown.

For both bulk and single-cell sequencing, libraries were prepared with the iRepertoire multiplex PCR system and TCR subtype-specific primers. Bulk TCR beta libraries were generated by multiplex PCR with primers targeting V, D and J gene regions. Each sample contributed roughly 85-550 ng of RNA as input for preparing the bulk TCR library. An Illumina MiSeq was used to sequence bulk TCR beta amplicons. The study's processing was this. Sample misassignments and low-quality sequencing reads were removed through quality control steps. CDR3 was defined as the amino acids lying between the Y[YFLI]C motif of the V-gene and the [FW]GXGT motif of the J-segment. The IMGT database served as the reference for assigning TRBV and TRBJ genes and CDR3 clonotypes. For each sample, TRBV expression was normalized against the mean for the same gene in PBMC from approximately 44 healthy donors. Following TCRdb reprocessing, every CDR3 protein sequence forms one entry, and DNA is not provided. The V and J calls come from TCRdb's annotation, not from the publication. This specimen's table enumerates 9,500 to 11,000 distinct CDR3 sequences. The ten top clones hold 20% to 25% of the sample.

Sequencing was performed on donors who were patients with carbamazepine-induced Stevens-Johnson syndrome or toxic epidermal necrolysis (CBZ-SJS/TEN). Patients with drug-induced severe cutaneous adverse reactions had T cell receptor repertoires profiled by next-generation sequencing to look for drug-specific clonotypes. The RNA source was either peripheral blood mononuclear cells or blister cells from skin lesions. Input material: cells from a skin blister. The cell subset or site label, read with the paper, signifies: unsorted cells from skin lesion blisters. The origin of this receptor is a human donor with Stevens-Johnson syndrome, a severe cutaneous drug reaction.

The CDR3 reads as follows: CSADRGLAGLSSYNEQFF. Rearrangement joined TRBV20-1 to TRBJ2-1; lacking DNA, the TRBD2 call made by TCRdb goes unchecked. The CDR3 starts with the cysteine, ends with the phenylalanine, and has 18 residues. DNA was not recorded. CDR1 is given as DFQATT and CDR2 as SNEGSKA, both from the germline V gene (reference sequence).